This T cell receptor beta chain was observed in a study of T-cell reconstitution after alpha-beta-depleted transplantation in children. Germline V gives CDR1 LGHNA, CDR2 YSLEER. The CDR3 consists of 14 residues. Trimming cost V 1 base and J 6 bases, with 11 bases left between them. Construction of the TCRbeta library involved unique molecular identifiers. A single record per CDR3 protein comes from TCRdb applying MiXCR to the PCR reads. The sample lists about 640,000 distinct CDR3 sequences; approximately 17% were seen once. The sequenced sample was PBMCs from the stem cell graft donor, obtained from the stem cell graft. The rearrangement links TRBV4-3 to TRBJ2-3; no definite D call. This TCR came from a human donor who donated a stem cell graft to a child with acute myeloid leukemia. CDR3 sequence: CASSQGGELDTQYF. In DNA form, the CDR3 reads TGCGCCAGCAGCCAAGGAGGAGAGTTGGATACGCAGTATTTT.